Detailed here is one T cell receptor (beta chain). The data stem from a study of blood T cell repertoires in COVID-19. Study information: The United States, Italy and Spain were the sources of the acute and convalescent COVID-19 samples. T cells, B-cell-depleted T cells, or PBMCs provided the cDNA or gDNA that served as material.

As handled by the study authors: Using reference gene primer amplification, nucleated cell counts were estimated. TCRdb's table, derived via immunoSEQ multiplex PCR, lists solely in-frame clones and lacks some. V and J calls and clone size come straight from that table; D and trimming were deduced from the DNA. The table lists 200,000 to 300,000 clones, 65% to 90% of them singletons. V was clipped by 8 bases and J by 1 base, with 15 bases between them. The CDR3 sequence is 15 residues long. Germline V lookup: CDR1 SGHAT, CDR2 FQNNGV. The sequence was collected from a man aged 25-45 years with active or convalescent COVID-19. The chain links TRBV11-2 to TRBJ2-4, with D maybe TRBD1 (6 bases). The specimen was peripheral blood. CDR3 nucleotide sequence: TGTGCCAGCCCCTCGGGACATACGGCCAAAAACATTCAGTACTTC. It translates to CASPSGHTAKNIQYF.